Listed here are 18 T cell receptor beta chains from one sample, sequenced in a study of control samples from healthy donors and cancer patients. Generated by immunoSEQ multiplex PCR, the TCRdb table keeps only in-frame clones and is missing some. The sample records over 100,000 clones, about 87% being singletons. The specimen was blood. The receptor set was obtained from a man in his forties or fifties in good health.

The CDR3 region is CASSQADRGQAGELFF. The CDR3 bases are TGCGCCAGCAGCCAAGCGGACAGGGGGCAAGCCGGGGAGCTGTTTTTT. This sequence joins TRBV4-1 and TRBJ2-2; 11 nucleotides match TRBD1. CDR3 length: 16 residues. CDR1 MGHRA and CDR2 YSYEKL come from the germline V gene. Germline trimming cut 1 base from V and 6 bases from J; bases unmatched to any gene: 4.

The chain couples TRBV18 to TRBJ2-2; 12 bases fit TRBD2. The CDR3 is 16 amino acids. CDR1 KGHSH and CDR2 LQKENI come from the germline V gene. The V segment lost 6 bases and the J segment 0 bases; nucleotides outside the gene matches: 2. The CDR3 loop is CASSTSGGANTGELFF. DNA for the CDR3: TGTGCCAGCTCGACTAGCGGGGGAGCGAACACCGGGGAGCTGTTTTTT.

This chain uses TRBV2 with TRBJ2-3, with 9 bases lining up with TRBD1. CDR1 is SNHLY, CDR2 FYNNEI, per germline. After removal of 7 bases from V and 4 bases from J, the junction contained 6 bases not matched to a gene. This CDR3 region has 14 residues. The CDR3 nucleotides are TGTGCCAGCAATAGGGACAGGGCGGCAGATACGCAGTATTTT. Protein: CASNRDRAADTQYF.

The rearrangement joins TRBV6-2 or TRBV6-3 to TRBJ2-6, with D hard to call. V shed 5 bases and J shed 5 bases, with 10 bases lying between them. The CDR3 runs to 14 residues. CDR1 and CDR2 from the germline V gene are MNHEY and SVGEGT. The CDR3 DNA sequence: TGTGCCAGCAGTCCAGCAGCGAGGGCCAACGTCCTGACTTTC. This encodes CASSPAARANVLTF.

This clone was seen a handful of times. V gene TRBV7-6 combines with J gene TRBJ2-7; 8 nucleotides line up with TRBD1. Per the germline V gene, CDR1 is SGHVS and CDR2 is FNYEAQ. The length of the CDR3 is 17 residues. The junction had 14 bases not matched to a gene; V was cut back by 3 bases and J by 4 bases. CDR3 DNA: TGTGCCAGCAGCTTTCCCGCCGGACAGGGAAGAAGATACGAGCAGTACTTC. This encodes CASSFPAGQGRRYEQYF.

This chain joins TRBV15 and TRBJ2-7, with 8 bases matching TRBD1. The germline V gene encodes CDR1 LNHNV and CDR2 YYDKDF (reference sequence). The junction had 6 bases not matched to a gene; V was cut back by 5 bases and J by 3 bases. The CDR3 length is 14 residues. The CDR3 DNA reads as TGTGCCACCAGCGATGGGACAGGAGTCTACGAGCAGTACTTC. This gives the protein CATSDGTGVYEQYF.

The V gene is TRBV28, the J gene TRBJ1-6, with TRBD1 identical over 7 bases. The CDR3 is made up of 14 amino acids. The germline V gene has CDR1 MDHEN and CDR2 SYDVKM. V was clipped by 2 bases and J by 8 bases; unmatched bases: 3. CDR3 nucleotides: TGTGCCAGCAGTTTACAACAGGGGTATTCACCCCTCCACTTT. It is translated as CASSLQQGYSPLHF.

The chain is built from TRBV7-7 and TRBJ2-1; 7 nucleotides match TRBD2. V was clipped by 5 bases and J by 1 base; unmatched bases: 5. CDR1 SSHAT and CDR2 FNYEAQ come from the germline V gene (reference sequence). The CDR3 is made up of 15 amino acids. The CDR3 nucleotides read TGTGCCAGCAGCCCCCGACTAGCATCCTACAATGAGCAGTTCTTC. This gives the protein CASSPRLASYNEQFF.

The chain uses TRBV11-3 and TRBJ1-1; 7 positions agree with TRBD1. Looked up from germline, CDR1 is SGHNT and CDR2 is YENEEA. This CDR3 is 13 amino acids long. The V segment lost 3 bases and the J segment 6 bases; nucleotides outside the gene matches: 4. Here the CDR3 reads CASSFEGAAEAFF. The CDR3 bases are TGTGCCAGCAGCTTCGAGGGGGCGGCTGAAGCTTTCTTT.

The chain combines TRBV30 with TRBJ1-4; D remains ambiguous. The CDR3 sequence is 12 residues long. CDR1 is GTSNPN, CDR2 SVGIG, per germline (reference sequence). V lost 3 bases and J 0 bases, leaving 2 bases between the germline ends. Written as DNA, the CDR3 is TGTGCCTGGAGCCCAACTAATGAAAAACTGTTTTTT. Amino acids: CAWSPTNEKLFF.

This chain connects TRBV5-6 to TRBJ1-2; a possible D gene is TRBD1 (5 bases). This CDR3 spans 14 amino acids. Germline assignment: CDR1 SGHDT and CDR2 YYEEEE. The germline V and J ends were trimmed by 0 bases and 2 bases, with 8 bases remaining between them. CDR3 coding DNA: TGTGCCAGCAGCTTGGGACAGATAAACTATGGCTACACCTTC. Its protein product is CASSLGQINYGYTF.

The rearrangement links TRBV18 to TRBJ2-2; the match to TRBD1 covers 9 bases. Germline-derived CDR1 and CDR2 are KGHSH and LQKENI. CDR3 length: 16 residues. V lost 6 bases to trimming and J lost 5 bases; unmatched junction nucleotides: 10. DNA for the CDR3: TGTGCCAGCTCGCTCGCCGGGACAGGGAAAACCGGGGAGCTGTTTTTT. Residues: CASSLAGTGKTGELFF. Full variable domain (missing parts from reference TRBV18 and TRBJ2-2): NAGVMQNPRHLVRRRGQEARLRCSPMKGHSHVYWYRQLPEEGLKFMVYLQKENIIDESGMPKERFSAEFPKEGPSILRIQQVVRGDSAAYFCASSLAGTGKTGELFFGEGSRLTVL.

The chain employs TRBV7-2 and TRBJ2-2; 9 bases fit TRBD1. The CDR3 length is 14 residues. The germline V gene encodes CDR1 SGHTA and CDR2 FQGNSA. J was trimmed by 4 bases and V by 5 bases; bases with no gene match: 2. CDR3 DNA: TGTGCCAGCAGCGCGGGACAGGGCACCGGGGAGCTGTTTTTT. It specifies CASSAGQGTGELFF. Full variable domain (remainder filled in from reference TRBV7-2 and TRBJ2-2): GAGVSQSPSNKVTEKGKDVELRCDPISGHTALYWYRQSLGQGLEFLIYFQGNSAPDKSGLPSDRFSAERTGGSVSTLTIQRTQQEDSAVYLCASSAGQGTGELFFGEGSRLTVL.

This clone has a single count. The chain joins TRBV5-6 to TRBJ1-1; D is ambiguous. V lost 7 bases to trimming and J lost 0 bases, with 10 bases between them. The CDR3 runs 13 residues. Germline CDR1 is SGHDT and CDR2 is YYEEEE. CDR3 bases: TGTGCCAGCTCCCGAAATGTGAACACTGAAGCTTTCTTT. The encoded protein is CASSRNVNTEAFF.

The chain combines TRBV28 with TRBJ1-1, with D possibly TRBD1 on 5 matching bases. Trimming took off 2 bases at V and 5 bases at J, with 6 bases between the two ends. The CDR3 consists of 12 residues. CDR1 and CDR2 from the germline V gene are MDHEN and SYDVKM. The CDR3 region is CASSLRGTEAFF. As DNA, the CDR3 is TGTGCCAGCAGTTTAAGGGGAACTGAAGCTTTCTTT. The full variable domain, with the rest looked up from reference TRBV28 and TRBJ1-1, is DVKVTQSSRYLVKRTGEKVFLECVQDMDHENMFWYRQDPGLGLRLIYFSYDVKMKEKGDIPEGYSVSREKKERFSLILESASTNQTSMYLCASSLRGTEAFFGQGTRLTVV.

This chain links TRBV11-3 with TRBJ2-7; TRBD2 is a possible D gene (5 bases). V was pared by 1 base and J by 7 bases, with 23 bases between. Germline V gene data show CDR1 as SGHNT and CDR2 as YENEEA. The CDR3 has 17 residues. As DNA, the CDR3 is TGTGCCAGCAGCTTAGCCCCCTCGGACTGGCCCCCTAGTGAGCAGTACTTC. This encodes CASSLAPSDWPPSEQYF.

V and J are TRBV5-1 and TRBJ1-3, with TRBD1 as a possible D gene (6 bases). The CDR3 covers 14 residues. V lost 4 bases and J lost 0, with 8 bases in between. Germline assignment: CDR1 SGHRS and CDR2 YFSETQ. As DNA, the CDR3 is TGCGCCAGCAGCCGGGACATCTCTGGAAACACCATATATTTT. Its translation is CASSRDISGNTIYF.

There are a few counts of this clone. This chain links TRBV30 with TRBJ1-5; no definite D call. Trimming left V 3 bases short and J 3 bases short, with 12 bases between. Germline CDR1 is GTSNPN and CDR2 is SVGIG (reference sequence). This CDR3 has 14 amino acids. CDR3 coding DNA: TGTGCCTGGAGCGCCGGAGGGTTCAATCAGCCCCAGCATTTT. This gives the protein CAWSAGGFNQPQHF.